This T cell receptor beta chain was retrieved from a study of blood T cell repertoires in COVID-19. Study background: COVID-19 samples collected from the United States, Italy and Spain covered acute and convalescent phases. The cDNA or gDNA used as material had been derived from T cells, B-cell-depleted T cells, or PBMCs.

V shed 5 bases and J shed 4 bases, with 9 bases lying between them. Germline CDR1 SGHTA, CDR2 FQGTGA. This CDR3 has 13 amino acids. Per the authors' pipeline: By means of reference gene primer amplification, nucleated cell counts were estimated. Data came from immunoSEQ multiplex PCR; TCRdb stores just in-frame clones and leaves some out. V and J calls and clone size follow that table, whereas D and trimming were derived from the DNA. The profile shows about 150,000 clones, less than 95% of them singletons. V is TRBV7-3 and J is TRBJ2-1; D is unclear. The source material was peripheral blood. The receptor was derived from a man in his fifties or sixties with acute or convalescent COVID-19. The CDR3 nucleotides read TGTGCCAGCAGCACTGGGCCGTACAATGAGCAGTTCTTC. This gives the protein CASSTGPYNEQFF.